This entry lists 11 T cell receptor beta chains sequenced from one sample in a study of control samples from healthy donors and cancer patients. This table comes from immunoSEQ multiplex PCR, and its TCRdb copy is limited to in-frame clones, with some not included. The data show over 65,000 clones, less than 95% seen once. The sequencing input was blood. These receptors all come from a woman aged 40 to 50 in good health.

V gene TRBV4-1 combines with J gene TRBJ2-1, with 13 bases aligning to TRBD2. Per germline, CDR1 MGHRA and CDR2 YSYEKL. V trimming: 5 bases; J trimming: 4 bases; junction bases outside the gene matches: 5. The CDR3 is made up of 16 amino acids. The CDR3 nucleotides are TGCGCCAGCAGCGAACCGGGACTAGCGGGGTACAATGAGCAGTTCTTC. It specifies CASSEPGLAGYNEQFF.

V is TRBV6-5 and J is TRBJ2-2; 9 nucleotides line up with TRBD1. The CDR3 loop spans 15 amino acids. Germline V gene sequence: CDR1 MNHEY, CDR2 SVGAGI. The V and J ends lost 2 bases and 5 bases, in that order; junction bases with no gene match: 3. CDR3 sequence (DNA): TGTGCCAGCAGTTACGGACAGGGGTGGACCGGGGAGCTGTTTTTT. It codes for CASSYGQGWTGELFF.

The V call is TRBV24-1, the J call TRBJ2-5; D possibly uses TRBD1 or TRBD2 (5 bases each). The CDR3 extends over 16 amino acids. Germline CDR1 reads KGHDR; CDR2 reads SFDVKD. Trimming shortened V by 4 bases and J by 4 bases, and 18 bases separated the two germline ends. CDR3 sequence (DNA): TGTGCCACCAGTGAAGGGGACGCTGCCTTAGGAGAGACCCAGTACTTC. As protein: CATSEGDAALGETQYF.

The chain uses TRBV27 and TRBJ1-5; the D gene is possibly TRBD1 (5 bases). Germline V gene sequence: CDR1 MNHEY, CDR2 SMNVEV (reference sequence). The CDR3 is 14 residues long. With 8 bases removed from V and 6 bases from J, the gap between germline ends came to 17 bases. This CDR3 is CASGTGGAFQPQHF. The CDR3 DNA follows: TGTGCCAGCGGAACGGGAGGGGCGTTTCAGCCCCAGCATTTT.

The CDR3: CASSAAGRAFF. The CDR3 DNA sequence: TGTGCCAGCAGCGCGGCAGGGAGGGCTTTCTTT. The gene calls are TRBV7-9 and TRBJ1-1; D might be TRBD1 (5 bases). The CDR3 runs 11 residues. CDR1 and CDR2 from the germline V gene are SEHNR and FQNEAQ (reference sequence). V lost 5 bases to trimming and J lost 11 bases, with 12 bases between them.

The rearrangement joins TRBV4-1 to TRBJ2-1, with TRBD2 matching over 15 bases. V shed 4 bases and J 4 bases; nucleotides not matched to a gene: 11. Germline V lookup: CDR1 MGHRA, CDR2 YSYEKL. This CDR3 is built from 19 residues. CDR3 amino acids: CASSPRWTSGGAPYNEQFF. The CDR3 DNA reads as TGCGCCAGCAGCCCCCGATGGACTAGCGGGGGGGCCCCGTACAATGAGCAGTTCTTC.

The rearrangement uses TRBV21-1 and TRBJ2-6; the DNA was not compared with TRBD2, the D call given in the table. TRBV21-1 is a pseudogene locus. This CDR3 is 19 amino acids long. The CDR3: CASSTLSALSVSGANVLTF. CDR3 nucleotide sequence: TGTGCCAGCAGCACCCTGTCAGCGCTTTCCGTCTCTGGGGCCAACGTCCTGACTTTC.

The CDR3 loop reads CASSLGTGRDTQYF. In DNA, the CDR3 is TGCGCCAGCAGCTTGGGGACAGGGAGGGATACGCAGTATTTT. This sequence joins TRBV5-1 and TRBJ2-3; TRBD1 matches at 8 bases. Germline V gene lookup returns CDR1 SGHRS and CDR2 YFSETQ. This CDR3 comprises 14 residues. The V gene end was trimmed by 0 bases and the J gene end by 6 bases; junction bases not matched to a gene: 3.

The chain combines TRBV2 with TRBJ2-4; possible D gene TRBD1, 6 bases. The CDR3 has 12 residues. V lost 3 bases and J lost 7, with 7 bases in between. Germline V gene data show CDR1 as SNHLY and CDR2 as FYNNEI. The CDR3 bases are TGTGCCAGCAGTGAGGGGGCGAACATTCAGTACTTC. Encoded protein: CASSEGANIQYF.

The chain links TRBV27 to TRBJ1-1; a weak D match, TRBD1 (5 bases). This CDR3 has 15 amino acids. Germline CDR1 is MNHEY and CDR2 is SMNVEV (reference sequence). V lost 5 bases, J lost 4 bases, and 17 bases lay in between. Here the CDR3 DNA reads TGTGCCAGCAGTAGGAAATTCAGGGTGGGCACTGAAGCTTTCTTT. Translated, it gives CASSRKFRVGTEAFF.

The chain carries TRBV11-2 and TRBJ1-2, with TRBD1 matching 8 bases. Germline CDR1 is SGHAT and CDR2 is FQNNGV. V was pared by 5 bases and J by 5 bases, with 10 bases of the junction left unmatched. CDR3 length: 15 residues. The DNA of the CDR3 is TGTGCCAGCAGCCGGCAGACAGGGGCGGGATATGGCTACACCTTC. It encodes CASSRQTGAGYGYTF.